This is a list of T cell receptor beta chains from one sample in a study of blood T cells in healthy people across ages. TCRdb reprocessed the 5' RACE reads via MiXCR and lists one record per CDR3 protein. The repertoire holds 1.5 million to 2 million distinct CDR3 sequences, with roughly 52% as singletons. Source material: blood. The receptors originated from a woman in her 40s in good health. Each CDR3 is given with its conserved first and last residue. The D gene is left open where the match is weak. Size is stated for part of the rows, as once, few or many counts, or as a class when the clone is expanded.

v_gene	abundance	j_gene	d_gene	CDR3nt	CDR3aa
TRBV28	.	TRBJ1-2	.	TGTGCCAGCAGTATCAGGACTAACTATGGCTACACCTTC	CASSIRTNYGYTF
TRBV27	.	TRBJ2-7	TRBD2	TGTGCCAGCAGTCGAAAGACTAGCGGGGGGACTGATGAGTACTTC	CASSRKTSGGTDEYF
TRBV7-2	.	TRBJ2-3	.	TGTGCCAGCAGCTTAGCGCTGGTGGGGGGATTTTCGGGAGATACGCAGTATTTT	CASSLALVGGFSGDTQYF
TRBV3-1	.	TRBJ2-7	.	TGTGCCAGCAGCCCGATAACGGGGGCCCACGAGCAGTACTTC	CASSPITGAHEQYF
TRBV12-3/TRBV12-4	few	TRBJ2-1	.	TGTGCCAGCAGTCCCGAGGGGGGGGCCTTCAATGAGCAGTTCTTC	CASSPEGGAFNEQFF
TRBV27	.	TRBJ2-5	TRBD2	TGTGCCAGCAGTCCCAAGGGACTAGCGGGGTCAAAGACCCAGTACTTC	CASSPKGLAGSKTQYF
TRBV4-1	.	TRBJ1-2	.	TGCGCCAGCAGCTCAGCACAGGGAGACGGCTACACCTTC	CASSSAQGDGYTF
TRBV10-3	.	TRBJ1-1	.	TGTGCCATCAGTGCCAGGGTGTCGACCACTGAAGCTTTCTTT	CAISARVSTTEAFF
TRBV5-1	.	TRBJ1-2	.	TGCGCCAGCAGCTTGGGAGTTGCAGCTAACTACGGCTACACCTTC	CASSLGVAANYGYTF
TRBV27	.	TRBJ2-1	.	TGTGCCAGCAGTTTTCGGGACCGCTGGAGTGAGCAGTTCTTC	CASSFRDRWSEQFF
TRBV6-1	few	TRBJ2-5	TRBD2	TGTGCCAGCCAGCGGGGGCCCCAAGAGACCCAGTACTTC	CASQRGPQETQYF
TRBV29-1	.	TRBJ2-5	.	TGCAGCGTTGAAGATCGGGGGACGACCCAGTACTTC	CSVEDRGTTQYF
TRBV27	few	TRBJ2-7	.	TGTGCCAGCAGGTGGGACACCAGCTACGAGCAGTACTTC	CASRWDTSYEQYF
TRBV29-1	.	TRBJ1-2	.	TGCAGCGGCGGGACGGCTGAAGGCTACACCTTC	CSGGTAEGYTF